The rows below give T cell receptor beta chains drawn from one sample of a study of technical replicates of blood from a handful of donors. This table comes from immunoSEQ multiplex PCR, and its TCRdb copy is limited to in-frame clones, with some not included. The profile covers some 87,000 clones, with 90% to 97% appearing a single time and approximately 0.32% taken by the ten largest. The sample consisted of T cells isolated from PBMCs. These receptors all stem from a human donor in good health. Each CDR3 is given with its conserved first and last residue. The order of the fields is V gene, J gene, CDR3 protein.

V gene: TRBV7-9; J gene: TRBJ1-1; CDR3 protein: CASSLNLGTGMGEAFF
V gene: TRBV5-4; J gene: TRBJ2-7; CDR3 protein: CASSFGQGGYEQYF
V gene: TRBV6-1; J gene: TRBJ1-2; CDR3 protein: CASSEWQGGYGYTF
V gene: TRBV9; J gene: TRBJ2-1; CDR3 protein: CASSVGLAGGHNEQFF
V gene: TRBV27; J gene: TRBJ1-4; CDR3 protein: CASSYRREWNEKLFF
V gene: TRBV11-3; J gene: TRBJ2-5; CDR3 protein: CASSPGTSGSKETQYF
V gene: TRBV27; J gene: TRBJ2-2; CDR3 protein: CASSLNSGYTGELFF
V gene: TRBV6-5; J gene: TRBJ1-3; CDR3 protein: CASKFGGQTGNTIYF
V gene: TRBV2; J gene: TRBJ2-3; CDR3 protein: CASRNRVSTDTQYF
V gene: TRBV27; J gene: TRBJ1-2; CDR3 protein: CASSLSPGTGKDGYTF
V gene: TRBV27; J gene: TRBJ1-2; CDR3 protein: CASSFLDRANYGYTF
V gene: TRBV4-2; J gene: TRBJ2-7; CDR3 protein: CASSPKLAGGSYEQYF
V gene: TRBV7-2; J gene: TRBJ1-2; CDR3 protein: CASSPDYLNYGYTF
V gene: TRBV27; J gene: TRBJ2-7; CDR3 protein: CASMADSDYEQYF
V gene: TRBV14; J gene: TRBJ2-1; CDR3 protein: CTSGRAREQFF
V gene: TRBV19; J gene: TRBJ2-2; CDR3 protein: CASSIGQGAGELFF
V gene: TRBV29-1; J gene: TRBJ1-4; CDR3 protein: CSVLGATNEKLFF
V gene: TRBV5-6; J gene: TRBJ2-7; CDR3 protein: CASSGDRELDEQYF
V gene: TRBV14; J gene: TRBJ2-4; CDR3 protein: CASSQDLTGVADIQYF
V gene: TRBV29-1; J gene: TRBJ2-2; CDR3 protein: CSVEQNTGELFF
V gene: TRBV11-3; J gene: TRBJ1-3; CDR3 protein: CASSLSPDSLKIF
V gene: TRBV4-3; J gene: TRBJ2-3; CDR3 protein: CASSQDFSGNADTQYF
V gene: TRBV18; J gene: TRBJ2-5; CDR3 protein: CASSPFGREQETQYF
V gene: TRBV27; J gene: TRBJ2-1; CDR3 protein: CASSLPGNEQFF
V gene: TRBV30; J gene: TRBJ1-5; CDR3 protein: CAWSVTGPYQPQHF
V gene: TRBV29-1; J gene: TRBJ2-7; CDR3 protein: CSASGLSSYEQYF
V gene: TRBV29-1; J gene: TRBJ1-2; CDR3 protein: CSVELPGGSSYGYTF
V gene: TRBV10-1; J gene: TRBJ1-2; CDR3 protein: CASNPGLYGYTF